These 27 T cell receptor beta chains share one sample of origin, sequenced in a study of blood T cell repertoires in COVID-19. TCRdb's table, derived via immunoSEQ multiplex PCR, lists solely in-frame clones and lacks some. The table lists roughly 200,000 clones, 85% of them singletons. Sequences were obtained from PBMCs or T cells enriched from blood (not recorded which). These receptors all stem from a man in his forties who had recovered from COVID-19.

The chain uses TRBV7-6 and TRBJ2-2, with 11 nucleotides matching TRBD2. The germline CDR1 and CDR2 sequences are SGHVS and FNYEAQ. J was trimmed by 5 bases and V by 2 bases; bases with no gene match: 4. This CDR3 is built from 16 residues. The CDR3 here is CASSLSASGGTGELFF. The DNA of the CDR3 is TGTGCCAGCAGCTTATCGGCTAGCGGGGGGACCGGGGAGCTGTTTTTT.

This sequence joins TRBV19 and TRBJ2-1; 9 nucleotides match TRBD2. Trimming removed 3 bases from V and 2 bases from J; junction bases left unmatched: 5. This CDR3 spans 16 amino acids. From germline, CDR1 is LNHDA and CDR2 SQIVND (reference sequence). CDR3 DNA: TGTGCCAGTAGTATCGACGCGGGAGGGCCCTACAATGAGCAGTTCTTC. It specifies CASSIDAGGPYNEQFF.

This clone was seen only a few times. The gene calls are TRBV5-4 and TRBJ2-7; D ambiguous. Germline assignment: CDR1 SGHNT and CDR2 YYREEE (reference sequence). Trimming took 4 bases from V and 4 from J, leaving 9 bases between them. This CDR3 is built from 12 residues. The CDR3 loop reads CASSLGEYEQYF. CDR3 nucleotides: TGTGCCAGCAGCCTCGGAGAATACGAGCAGTACTTC.

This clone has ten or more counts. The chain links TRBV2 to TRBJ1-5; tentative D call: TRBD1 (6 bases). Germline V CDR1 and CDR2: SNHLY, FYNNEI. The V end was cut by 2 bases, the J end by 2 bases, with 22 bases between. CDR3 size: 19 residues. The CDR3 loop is CASSESRTDFLFRNQPQHF. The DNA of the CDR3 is TGTGCCAGCAGTGAAAGCCGGACAGATTTTTTGTTTCGCAATCAGCCCCAGCATTTT.

CDR3 sequence (DNA): TGTGCCAGCAGCTTAGATTTAATTGGCACAGATACGCAGTATTTT. This codes for CASSLDLIGTDTQYF. The J gene is TRBJ2-3, the V gene TRBV7-9; D call uncertain. Germline V gene lookup returns CDR1 SEHNR and CDR2 FQNEAQ (reference sequence). V lost 1 base and J lost 1, with 9 bases in between. There are 15 residues in the CDR3.

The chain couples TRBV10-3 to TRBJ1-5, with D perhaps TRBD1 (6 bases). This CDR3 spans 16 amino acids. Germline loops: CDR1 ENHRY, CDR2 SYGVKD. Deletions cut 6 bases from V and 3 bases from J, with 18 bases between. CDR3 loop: CAISDDPGQTNQPQHF. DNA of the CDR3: TGTGCCATCAGCGACGACCCAGGACAGACCAATCAGCCCCAGCATTTT.

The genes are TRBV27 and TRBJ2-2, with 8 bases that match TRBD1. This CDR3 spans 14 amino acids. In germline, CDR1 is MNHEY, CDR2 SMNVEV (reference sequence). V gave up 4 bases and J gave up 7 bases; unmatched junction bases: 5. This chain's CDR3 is CASSSGQGIGELFF. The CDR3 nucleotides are TGTGCCAGCAGTTCTGGACAGGGTATCGGGGAGCTGTTTTTT.

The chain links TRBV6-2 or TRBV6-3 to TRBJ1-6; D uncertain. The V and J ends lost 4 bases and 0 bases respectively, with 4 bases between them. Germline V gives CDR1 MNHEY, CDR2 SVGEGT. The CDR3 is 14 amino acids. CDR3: CASSFLSYNSPLHF. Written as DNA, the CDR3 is TGTGCCAGCAGTTTCCTCTCCTATAATTCACCCCTCCACTTT.

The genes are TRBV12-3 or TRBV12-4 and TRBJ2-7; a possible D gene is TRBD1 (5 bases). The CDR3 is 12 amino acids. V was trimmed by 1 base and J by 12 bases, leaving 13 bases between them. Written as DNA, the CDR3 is TGTGCCAGCAGTTTAGTGACAGCTTGGTTGTACTTC. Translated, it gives CASSLVTAWLYF.

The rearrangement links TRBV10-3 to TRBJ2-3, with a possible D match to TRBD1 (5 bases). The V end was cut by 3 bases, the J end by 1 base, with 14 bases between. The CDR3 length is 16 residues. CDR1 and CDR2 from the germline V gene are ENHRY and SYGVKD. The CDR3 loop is CAISEGSGKGTDTQYF. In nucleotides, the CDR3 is TGTGCCATCAGTGAAGGGTCAGGGAAGGGCACAGATACGCAGTATTTT.

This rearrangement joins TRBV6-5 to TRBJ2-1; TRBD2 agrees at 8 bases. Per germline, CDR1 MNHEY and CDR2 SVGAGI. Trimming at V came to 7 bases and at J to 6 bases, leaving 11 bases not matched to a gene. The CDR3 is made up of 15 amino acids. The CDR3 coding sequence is TGTGCCAGCACAGCGGAACTAGCGGCAGGCAATGAGCAGTTCTTC. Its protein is CASTAELAAGNEQFF.

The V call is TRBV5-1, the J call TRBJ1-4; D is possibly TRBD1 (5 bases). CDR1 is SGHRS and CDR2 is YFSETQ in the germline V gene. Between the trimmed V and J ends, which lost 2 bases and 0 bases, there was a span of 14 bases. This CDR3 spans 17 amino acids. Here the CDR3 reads CASSFRVIGSTNEKLFF. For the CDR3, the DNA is TGCGCCAGCAGCTTCAGGGTTATAGGGTCAACTAATGAAAAACTGTTTTTT.

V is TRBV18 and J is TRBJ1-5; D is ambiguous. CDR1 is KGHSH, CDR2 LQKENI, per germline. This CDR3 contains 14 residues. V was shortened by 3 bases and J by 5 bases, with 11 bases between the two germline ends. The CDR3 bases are TGTGCCAGCTCACCCCGACAAGGCGATCAGCCCCAGCATTTT. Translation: CASSPRQGDQPQHF.

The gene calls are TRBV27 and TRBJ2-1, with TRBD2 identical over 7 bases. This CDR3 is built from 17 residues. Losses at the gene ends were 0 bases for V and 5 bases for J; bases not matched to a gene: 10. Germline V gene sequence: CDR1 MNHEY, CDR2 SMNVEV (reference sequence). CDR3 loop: CASSLSGPGRGDNEQFF. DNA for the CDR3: TGTGCCAGCAGTTTATCGGGACCGGGACGGGGGGACAATGAGCAGTTCTTC.

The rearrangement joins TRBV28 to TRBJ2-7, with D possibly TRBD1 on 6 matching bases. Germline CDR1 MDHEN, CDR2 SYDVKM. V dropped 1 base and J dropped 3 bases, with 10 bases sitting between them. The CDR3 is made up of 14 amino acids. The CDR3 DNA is TGTGCCAGCAGTTTATTAACAGGGTACTACGAGCAGTACTTC. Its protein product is CASSLLTGYYEQYF.

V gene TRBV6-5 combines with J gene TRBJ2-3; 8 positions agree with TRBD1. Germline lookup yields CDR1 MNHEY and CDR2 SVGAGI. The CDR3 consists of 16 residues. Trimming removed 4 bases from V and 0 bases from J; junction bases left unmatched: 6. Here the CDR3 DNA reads TGTGCCAGCAGTTCTAACGACAGGGGAAGCACAGATACGCAGTATTTT. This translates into CASSSNDRGSTDTQYF.

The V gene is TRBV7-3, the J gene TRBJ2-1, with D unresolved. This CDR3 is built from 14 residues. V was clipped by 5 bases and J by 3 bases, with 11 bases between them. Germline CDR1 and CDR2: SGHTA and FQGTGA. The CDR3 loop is CASSVTEFYNEQFF. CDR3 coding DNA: TGTGCCAGCAGCGTGACGGAGTTCTACAATGAGCAGTTCTTC. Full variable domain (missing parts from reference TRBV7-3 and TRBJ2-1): GAGVSQTPSNKVTEKGKYVELRCDPISGHTALYWYRQSLGQGPEFLIYFQGTGAADDSGLPNDRFFAVRPEGSVSTLKIQRTERGDSAVYLCASSVTEFYNEQFFGPGTRLTVL.

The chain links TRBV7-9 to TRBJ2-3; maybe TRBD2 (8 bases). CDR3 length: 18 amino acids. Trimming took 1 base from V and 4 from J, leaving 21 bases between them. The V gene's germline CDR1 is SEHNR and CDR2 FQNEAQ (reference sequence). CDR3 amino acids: CASSLDGDSGSFPDTQYF. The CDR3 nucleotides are TGTGCCAGCAGCTTAGATGGGGACAGCGGGAGCTTTCCAGATACGCAGTATTTT.

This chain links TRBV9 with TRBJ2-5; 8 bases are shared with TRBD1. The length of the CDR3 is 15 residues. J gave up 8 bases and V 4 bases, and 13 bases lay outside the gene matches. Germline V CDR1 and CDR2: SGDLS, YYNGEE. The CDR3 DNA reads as TGTGCCAGCAGCCCCTTTCAGGGGGCCACGGTAACCCAGTACTTC. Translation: CASSPFQGATVTQYF.

The CDR3 is CAISESTVSSGNTIYF. The CDR3 bases are TGTGCCATCAGTGAGTCAACAGTAAGCTCTGGAAACACCATATATTTT. The J gene is TRBJ1-3, the V gene TRBV10-3; D not resolved. Germline assignment: CDR1 ENHRY and CDR2 SYGVKD. This CDR3 contains 16 residues. V gave up 0 bases and J gave up 0 bases, with 9 bases separating them.

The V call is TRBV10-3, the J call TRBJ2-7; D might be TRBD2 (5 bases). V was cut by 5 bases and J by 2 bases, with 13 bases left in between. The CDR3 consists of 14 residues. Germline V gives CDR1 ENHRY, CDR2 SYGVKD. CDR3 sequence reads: CAISSSDGAYEQYF. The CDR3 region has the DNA TGTGCCATCAGTAGCTCGGACGGGGCCTACGAGCAGTACTTC.

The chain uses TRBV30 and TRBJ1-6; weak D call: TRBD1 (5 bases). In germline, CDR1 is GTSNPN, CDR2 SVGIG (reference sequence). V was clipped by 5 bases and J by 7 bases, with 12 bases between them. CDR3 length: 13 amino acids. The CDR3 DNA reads TGTGCCTGGGGCAGGGCGTCAAATTCACCCCTCCACTTT. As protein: CAWGRASNSPLHF.

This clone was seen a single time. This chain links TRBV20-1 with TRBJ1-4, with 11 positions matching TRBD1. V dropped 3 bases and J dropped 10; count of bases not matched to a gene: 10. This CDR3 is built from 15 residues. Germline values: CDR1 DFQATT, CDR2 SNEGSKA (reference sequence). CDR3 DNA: TGCAGTGCTAGTGAAACCGGGACAGGGGGGGGAAAACTGTTTTTT. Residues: CSASETGTGGGKLFF.

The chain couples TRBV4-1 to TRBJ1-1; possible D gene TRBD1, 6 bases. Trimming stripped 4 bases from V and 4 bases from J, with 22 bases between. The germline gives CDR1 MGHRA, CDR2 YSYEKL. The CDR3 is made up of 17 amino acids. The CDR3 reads CASSRVIGRGFSTEAFF. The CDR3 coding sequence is TGCGCCAGCAGCCGAGTCATCGGCAGGGGTTTTAGCACTGAAGCTTTCTTT.

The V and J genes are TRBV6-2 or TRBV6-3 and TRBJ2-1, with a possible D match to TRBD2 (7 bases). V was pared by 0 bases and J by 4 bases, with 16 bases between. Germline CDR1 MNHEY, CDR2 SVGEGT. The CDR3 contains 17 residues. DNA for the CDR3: TGTGCCAGCAGTTACTCCCCCAGAGGGGGAGGGTACAATGAGCAGTTCTTC. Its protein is CASSYSPRGGGYNEQFF.

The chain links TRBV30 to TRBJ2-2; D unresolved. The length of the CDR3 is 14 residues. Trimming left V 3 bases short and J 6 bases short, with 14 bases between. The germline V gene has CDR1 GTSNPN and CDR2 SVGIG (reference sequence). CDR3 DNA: TGTGCCTGGAGCCTAGGAGTGGCCCCCGGGGAGCTGTTTTTT. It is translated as CAWSLGVAPGELFF.

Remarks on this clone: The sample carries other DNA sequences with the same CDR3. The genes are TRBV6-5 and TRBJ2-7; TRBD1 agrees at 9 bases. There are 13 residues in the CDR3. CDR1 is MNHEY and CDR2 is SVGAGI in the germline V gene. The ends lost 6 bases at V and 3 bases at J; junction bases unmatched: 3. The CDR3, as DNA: TGTGCCAGCAGCCGGGACAGGGTCTACGAGCAGTACTTC. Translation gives CASSRDRVYEQYF.